Below are 4 T cell receptor beta chains sequenced from a single sample in a study of blood T cells in healthy people across ages. A second PCR, run for roughly 7 to 12 cycles, used a sample-barcoded 5' primer plus a J-beta primer mix. TCRdb redid the calling of the 5' RACE reads with MiXCR, one entry per CDR3 protein. The table has roughly 800,000 distinct CDR3 sequences, more than 20% seen once. The sample was also reused in another study, on T cells of mothers and their children.

The sequenced sample was blood. These receptor sequences come from a boy between 5 and 17 years old in good health.

The CDR3 DNA follows: TGTGCCAGCAGTTTATTAAAGGGGACTAGCGGGACTCCTTACGAGCAGTACTTC. The encoded protein is CASSLLKGTSGTPYEQYF. This chain joins TRBV28 and TRBJ2-7; 13 bases fit TRBD2. Germline V gene sequence: CDR1 MDHEN, CDR2 SYDVKM. The CDR3 is made up of 18 amino acids. With 1 base clipped from V and 4 bases from J, the junction kept 10 bases outside the gene matches.

There are a few counts of this clonotype. The chain joins TRBV9 to TRBJ1-2; tentative D call: TRBD1 (5 bases). V was cut by 1 base and J by 8 bases, with 12 bases left in between. This CDR3 is 13 amino acids long. Looked up from germline, CDR1 is SGDLS and CDR2 is YYNGEE. CDR3 residues: CASSVRGELGYTF. CDR3 DNA sequence: TGTGCCAGCAGCGTAAGGGGAGAATTAGGCTACACCTTC.

The sample holds a few counts of this clonotype. The V call is TRBV20-1, the J call TRBJ1-5; 8 bases line up with TRBD1. This CDR3 is built from 16 residues. Looked up from germline, CDR1 is DFQATT and CDR2 is SNEGSKA (reference sequence). The J segment lost 2 bases and the V segment lost 2 bases, leaving 8 bases of the junction unmatched. The CDR3 reads CSARPGQVGRNQPQHF. The CDR3 DNA follows: TGCAGTGCTAGACCGGGACAGGTTGGTCGCAATCAGCCCCAGCATTTT.

The rearrangement links TRBV7-9 to TRBJ2-7, with 8 nucleotides matching TRBD1. V lost 5 bases to trimming and J lost 6 bases; unmatched junction nucleotides: 3. The germline gives CDR1 SEHNR, CDR2 FQNEAQ (reference sequence). CDR3 length: 12 amino acids. The CDR3 sequence: CASSVTGAEQYF. The CDR3 DNA reads as TGTGCCAGCAGCGTGACAGGGGCCGAGCAGTACTTC.